Each of the 27 T cell receptor beta chains below was sequenced from the same sample in a study of T cell responses to AZD1222 COVID-19 vaccine listed by TCRdb under 2021. This specimen's time point label, per the study, means: about 28 days (+/-7) after the second vaccine dose. Preparation of the library involved the immunoSEQ multiplex PCR assay. TCRdb limited this immuneACCESS table to in-frame rearrangements with V and J called. A share of clones is missing; checked studies link under half to unresolved V genes, and the rest is unexplained. This sample is represented by around 160,000 clones; roughly 94% of them were singletons. 1.3% of the sample belongs to the ten largest clones. The specimen comprised peripheral blood, sampled 28 days after the second AZD1222 dose. The origin of the receptors is an adult who received the AZD1222 COVID-19 vaccine.

The table lists this clone with a count of one. The chain couples TRBV27 to TRBJ1-1; D is unclear. Trimming removed 6 bases from V and 2 bases from J, with 10 bases in between. The CDR3 loop spans 13 amino acids. Germline V lookup: CDR1 MNHEY, CDR2 SMNVEV (reference sequence). The CDR3 region is CASRPLTNTEAFF. In nucleotides, the CDR3 is TGTGCCAGCAGACCCTTAACTAACACTGAAGCTTTCTTT.

The chain uses TRBV3-1 (or the pseudogene TRBV3-2) and TRBJ2-7; perhaps TRBD2 as D (6 bases). Germline V gives CDR1 LGHDT, CDR2 YNNKEL (reference sequence). The V end lost 4 bases, the J end lost 5 bases, and 12 bases lay between the germline ends. CDR3 length: 13 residues. This chain's CDR3 is CASSLQWGDEQYF. The DNA for the CDR3 is TGTGCCAGCAGCCTCCAGTGGGGGGACGAGCAGTACTTC.

The chain has TRBV15 and TRBJ1-1, with D hard to call. CDR3 length: 13 residues. Trimming removed 0 bases at V and 8 bases at J, with 10 bases between. CDR1 and CDR2 (germline): LNHNV, YYDKDF (reference sequence). The CDR3 protein is CATSRDGAWEAFF. Here the CDR3 DNA reads TGTGCCACCAGCAGAGATGGAGCGTGGGAAGCTTTCTTT.

The CDR3: CASLAGVNTGELFF. The CDR3 DNA reads TGTGCCAGCCTAGCGGGAGTTAACACCGGGGAGCTGTTTTTT. This chain uses TRBV28 with TRBJ2-2, with TRBD2 matching 10 bases. CDR3 length equals 14 residues. Looked up from germline, CDR1 is MDHEN and CDR2 is SYDVKM. V gave up 8 bases and J gave up 2 bases; unmatched junction bases: 2.

The CDR3 DNA follows: TGTGCCAGCAGCACAATCCATAAACAGGGTCCTCTCATGAACACTGAAGCTTTCTTT. Translating it yields CASSTIHKQGPLMNTEAFF. J is TRBJ1-1 and V is TRBV7-9; D is perhaps TRBD1 (6 bases). In germline, CDR1 is SEHNR, CDR2 FQNEAQ (reference sequence). This CDR3 comprises 19 residues. The germline V and J ends were trimmed by 5 bases and 0 bases, with 25 bases remaining between them.

The chain carries TRBV5-6 and TRBJ2-1; the D gene is possibly TRBD2 (7 bases). Germline V gene lookup returns CDR1 SGHDT and CDR2 YYEEEE. The CDR3 sequence is 17 residues long. V lost 0 bases and J lost 0, with 13 bases in between. CDR3 coding DNA: TGTGCCAGCAGCTTGGACTCGCGGGGGCCCTCCTACAATGAGCAGTTCTTC. This encodes CASSLDSRGPSYNEQFF.

The V gene is TRBV11-3, the J gene TRBJ1-1; a weak D match, TRBD1 (5 bases). This CDR3 has 13 amino acids. Trimming removed 3 bases from V and 4 bases from J, with 9 bases in between. Germline CDR1 and CDR2: SGHNT and YENEEA. The CDR3 DNA follows: TGTGCCAGCAGCTTTACCGGGGGCACTGAAGCTTTCTTT. Translating it yields CASSFTGGTEAFF.

The chain recombines TRBV15 with TRBJ2-3; 13 nucleotides align to TRBD2. The length of the CDR3 is 19 residues. V trimming: 7 bases; J trimming: 3 bases; junction bases outside the gene matches: 16. Germline loops: CDR1 LNHNV, CDR2 YYDKDF (reference sequence). CDR3 sequence: CATTGTGGLAGIFTDTQYF. The CDR3 DNA is TGTGCCACCACCGGGACCGGGGGACTAGCGGGAATTTTTACAGATACGCAGTATTTT.

The chain carries TRBV19 and TRBJ2-3, with D unresolved. V was cut by 6 bases and J by 0 bases, with 19 bases left in between. From germline, CDR1 is LNHDA and CDR2 SQIVND (reference sequence). This CDR3 is built from 17 residues. This chain's CDR3 is CASSALSPTLSTDTQYF. CDR3 DNA: TGTGCCAGTAGCGCCCTCAGTCCGACACTTAGCACAGATACGCAGTATTTT.

This clone turned up a few times. This sequence joins TRBV28 and TRBJ2-6; D not certain. Germline lookup yields CDR1 MDHEN and CDR2 SYDVKM. The CDR3 is 14 amino acids. Deletions cut 5 bases from V and 1 base from J, with 6 bases between. The CDR3 is CASSDLSGANVLTF. CDR3 nucleotide sequence: TGTGCCAGCAGTGATCTTTCTGGGGCCAACGTCCTGACTTTC.

This sequence joins TRBV6-4 and TRBJ1-1, with unresolved D. Germline V CDR1 and CDR2: MRHNA, SNTAGT. The CDR3 is 14 residues long. Trimming removed 9 bases from V and 1 base from J, with 15 bases in between. For the CDR3, the DNA is TGTGCCAGTCGGGCGGAGCGGACGAACACTGAAGCTTTCTTT. Protein: CASRAERTNTEAFF.

This clone has at least ten counts. The same CDR3 arises from other DNA sequences in this sample as well. The rearrangement joins TRBV13 to TRBJ2-7; D could derive from TRBD1 or TRBD2 (5 bases each). CDR1 and CDR2 from the germline V gene are PRHDT and FYEKMQ (reference sequence). CDR3 size: 13 residues. V was pared by 5 bases and J by 2 bases, with 10 bases between. This CDR3 is CASSPGPTYEQYF. As DNA, the CDR3 is TGTGCCAGCAGCCCGGGACCAACCTACGAGCAGTACTTC.

This clone occurred many times. V usage is TRBV6-6 and J usage is TRBJ2-6; D may be TRBD1 or TRBD2 (5 bases each). The CDR3 consists of 16 residues. Between the trimmed V and J ends, which lost 4 bases and 1 base, there was a span of 11 bases. Germline CDR1 MNHNY, CDR2 SVGAGI (reference sequence). The CDR3 here is CASSLLEGSGANVLTF. CDR3 DNA sequence: TGTGCCAGCAGTTTACTCGAGGGGTCTGGGGCCAACGTCCTGACTTTC.

J is TRBJ1-4 and V is TRBV4-1; 10 nucleotides align to TRBD1. Germline assignment: CDR1 MGHRA and CDR2 YSYEKL. The CDR3 runs 19 residues. J lost 7 bases, V lost 0 bases, and 14 bases had no gene match. The DNA of the CDR3 is TGCGCCAGCAGCCAAGAAGGGGGAGACAGGGGGCTTTGGGGTGAAAAACTGTTTTTT. This encodes CASSQEGGDRGLWGEKLFF.

The rearrangement links TRBV9 to TRBJ2-7; 14 positions agree with TRBD2. CDR3 length: 16 residues. Germline loops: CDR1 SGDLS, CDR2 YYNGEE. J lost 4 bases, V lost 3 bases, and 6 bases had no gene match. The CDR3 region is CASSAGTSGSVYEQYF. In DNA form, the CDR3 reads TGTGCCAGCAGCGCTGGGACTAGCGGGAGTGTTTACGAGCAGTACTTC.

V gene TRBV19 combines with J gene TRBJ1-5; D not certain. The CDR3 runs 14 residues. CDR1 LNHDA and CDR2 SQIVND come from the germline V gene (reference sequence). V was trimmed by 1 base and J by 5 bases, leaving 9 bases between them. CDR3 sequence reads: CASSIVQPYQPQHF. The CDR3 DNA reads TGTGCCAGTAGTATAGTTCAGCCTTATCAGCCCCAGCATTTT.

The rearrangement uses TRBV3-1 (or the pseudogene TRBV3-2) and TRBJ1-5; D not resolved. Germline V gene lookup returns CDR1 LGHDT and CDR2 YNNKEL (reference sequence). Trimming removed 6 bases from V and 1 base from J, with 19 bases in between. The CDR3 totals 17 residues. The CDR3 nucleotides are TGTGCCAGCAGTCCCGCCCGATCCTCGGTAAGCAATCAGCCCCAGCATTTT. Translating gives CASSPARSSVSNQPQHF.

This chain joins TRBV29-1 and TRBJ2-3; D possibly uses TRBD1 or TRBD2 (5 bases each). The CDR3 runs 12 residues. Trimming removed 1 base at V and 5 bases at J, with 7 bases between. Germline V CDR1 and CDR2: SQVTM, ANQGSEA. CDR3 residues: CSVEGGGDTQYF. The CDR3 region has the DNA TGCAGCGTTGAAGGTGGGGGAGATACGCAGTATTTT.

This sequence joins TRBV30 and TRBJ2-5; 9 bases line up with TRBD2. The J segment lost 4 bases and the V segment lost 1 base, leaving 7 bases of the junction unmatched. CDR1 and CDR2 (germline): GTSNPN, SVGIG (reference sequence). This CDR3 region has 15 residues. The CDR3, as DNA: TGTGCCTGGAGTGGCGGGGGTAGCGGGGGAGAGACCCAGTACTTC. Translating gives CAWSGGGSGGETQYF.

The chain is built from TRBV27 and TRBJ1-6; a possible D gene is TRBD1 (5 bases). The germline V gene has CDR1 MNHEY and CDR2 SMNVEV (reference sequence). Trimming cost V 6 bases and J 9 bases, with 12 bases left between them. CDR3 length: 13 residues. This CDR3 is CASRRDWGSPLHF. The CDR3 nucleotides are TGTGCCAGCAGAAGGGACTGGGGTTCACCCCTCCACTTT.

The chain employs TRBV6-6 and TRBJ1-6; 9 positions agree with TRBD1. The germline gives CDR1 MNHNY, CDR2 SVGAGI (reference sequence). The CDR3 has 16 amino acids. Trimming cost V 7 bases and J 10 bases; bases outside gene matches: 14. CDR3 loop: CASTDPDRGRRSPLHF. The CDR3 nucleotides read TGTGCCAGCACCGACCCGGACAGGGGTAGGAGGTCACCCCTCCACTTT.

The chain recombines TRBV5-1 with TRBJ2-1; D unresolved. The length of the CDR3 is 14 residues. Trimming took off 1 base at V and 7 bases at J, with 12 bases between the two ends. Germline loops: CDR1 SGHRS, CDR2 YFSETQ. The CDR3 loop reads CASSLIPGENEQFF. The CDR3 DNA follows: TGCGCCAGCAGCTTGATTCCAGGAGAGAATGAGCAGTTCTTC.

V is TRBV27 and J is TRBJ1-1; the D gene is possibly TRBD1 (6 bases). Germline V lookup: CDR1 MNHEY, CDR2 SMNVEV (reference sequence). The CDR3 is 15 residues long. Trimming cost V 7 bases and J 6 bases, with 21 bases left between them. The CDR3 sequence is CASKREGRTEAEAFF. CDR3 nucleotide sequence: TGTGCCAGCAAAAGGGAGGGTCGGACAGAGGCTGAAGCTTTCTTT.

The rearrangement joins TRBV20-1 to TRBJ1-2; 8 bases match TRBD1. CDR3 size: 11 residues. V lost 5 bases and J lost 8; bases outside the gene matches: 4. The germline V gene encodes CDR1 DFQATT and CDR2 SNEGSKA (reference sequence). Here the CDR3 reads CSADRGGGYTF. CDR3 nucleotides: TGCAGTGCTGACAGGGGTGGAGGCTACACCTTC.

The chain couples TRBV14 to TRBJ1-1, with unresolved D. Trimming removed 1 base from V and 0 bases from J, with 12 bases in between. The CDR3 loop spans 16 amino acids. Germline V lookup: CDR1 SGHDN, CDR2 FVKESK. The CDR3 DNA sequence: TGTGCCAGCAGCCAAGGGTCCAGTCGGTTGAACACTGAAGCTTTCTTT. This gives the protein CASSQGSSRLNTEAFF.

The CDR3 DNA reads as TGTGCCAGCAGCCCTGGGGAGGGTCAGCCCCAGCATTTT. Amino acids: CASSPGEGQPQHF. The chain combines TRBV12-3 or TRBV12-4 with TRBJ1-5, with D uncertain. CDR3 length equals 13 residues. Trimming pared 6 bases from V and 6 bases from J, leaving 12 bases between.

Here the CDR3 DNA reads TGTGCCAGCACCAGATCGGGGGGCACTGAAGCTTTCTTT. This sequence encodes CASTRSGGTEAFF. This chain joins TRBV2 and TRBJ1-1; weak D call: TRBD1 (5 bases). The CDR3 totals 13 residues. The V gene lost 7 bases and the J gene lost 4 bases, with 13 bases spanning the gap. Germline CDR1 reads SNHLY; CDR2 reads FYNNEI.